The present T cell receptor (beta chain) was sequenced within a study of T cell changes during pregnancy in multiple sclerosis. The protocol was immunoSEQ multiplex PCR, while the TCRdb copy is restricted to in-frame clones and leaves out a portion. This table holds about 38,000 clones, less than 95% found once. Germline V gene lookup returns CDR1 MNHNS and CDR2 SASEGT. The CDR3 spans 15 residues. V gave up 1 base and J gave up 6 bases; unmatched junction bases: 6. This TCR was recovered from a female donor with multiple sclerosis, enrolled in a pregnancy study. Sequenced material: CD4+ T cells from peripheral blood mononuclear cells, taken in the second trimester of pregnancy. The chain uses TRBV6-1 and TRBJ1-5; 7 bases fit TRBD1. CDR3 loop: CASSEEQGTGQPQHF. Here the CDR3 DNA reads TGTGCCAGCAGTGAAGAACAGGGGACCGGTCAGCCCCAGCATTTT.